Listed below are T cell receptor beta chains from one sample, sequenced in a study of T cells in Graves' hyperthyroidism and ophthalmopathy. TCRdb used MiXCR to reprocess the multiplex PCR reads, holding one entry per CDR3 protein. The sample gives 300,000 to 450,000 distinct CDR3 sequences, roughly 15% of which show up once; around 20% is in the top ten. Sequenced material: blood. These receptors were taken from a woman aged 25 to 45 with Graves' ophthalmopathy. Each CDR3 is given without its conserved first and last residue. Clone size appears in some rows only: once, few, many, or a class for an expanded clone.

size: NA; J: TRBJ1-1; V: TRBV28; CDR3: ASGKGGWGTEAF
size: many; J: TRBJ2-7; V: TRBV2; CDR3: ASSLPGTGYEQY
size: many; J: TRBJ1-1; V: TRBV18; CDR3: ASSPIQVDVNTEAF
size: many; J: TRBJ1-6; V: TRBV18; CDR3: ASSPPGGGTGNNSPLH
size: NA; J: TRBJ2-1; V: TRBV24-1; CDR3: ATSDLGQGAYNEQL
size: many; J: TRBJ1-1; V: TRBV6-1; CDR3: ASSELSPQNTEAF
size: NA; J: TRBJ1-1; V: TRBV9; CDR3: ASSVDRDVTEAF
size: many; J: TRBJ2-1; V: TRBV7-2; CDR3: ASSLTIAAAEQF
size: many; J: TRBJ1-6; V: TRBV28; CDR3: ASSRDNGDNSPLH
size: many; J: TRBJ2-7; V: TRBV6-1; CDR3: ASRPARDSSYEQY
size: many; J: TRBJ2-1; V: TRBV12-3/TRBV12-4; CDR3: ASRGLAGGPEQF
size: many; J: TRBJ2-7; V: TRBV7-2; CDR3: ASSRPGYEQY
size: many; J: TRBJ1-2; V: TRBV5-1; CDR3: ASRADTLYGYT
size: many; J: TRBJ2-1; V: TRBV6-2/TRBV6-3; CDR3: ASSLVERGGRGEQF
size: many; J: TRBJ1-6; V: TRBV6-1; CDR3: ASSERSSYNSPLH
size: many; J: TRBJ2-5; V: TRBV11-2; CDR3: ASSYLGLAGGETQY
size: many; J: TRBJ1-2; V: TRBV6-1; CDR3: ASSEEGGPSYGYT
size: many; J: TRBJ2-7; V: TRBV2; CDR3: ASSVQGTGLSEQY
size: few; J: TRBJ2-7; V: TRBV29-1; CDR3: SAPGTGNYEQY
size: NA; J: TRBJ1-5; V: TRBV6-1; CDR3: ASRIRGGYSNQPQH
size: few; J: TRBJ1-2; V: TRBV7-9; CDR3: ASSSFLRENYGYT
size: NA; J: TRBJ2-1; V: TRBV27; CDR3: ASSPVESNEQF
size: many; J: TRBJ2-7; V: TRBV20-1; CDR3: SATFTPGQGAGEQY
size: many; J: TRBJ2-5; V: TRBV6-1; CDR3: ASSWGDRDAETQY
size: NA; J: TRBJ2-5; V: TRBV5-6; CDR3: ASSYHWGGYVETQY
size: many; J: TRBJ1-1; V: TRBV11-2; CDR3: ASSSGPTEAF
size: few; J: TRBJ2-7; V: TRBV5-5; CDR3: ASSLAEAEQY
size: many; J: TRBJ1-2; V: TRBV13; CDR3: ASRRAGGNYGYT
size: many; J: TRBJ2-7; V: TRBV3-1; CDR3: ASSPTLAGVSSYEQY
size: once; J: TRBJ2-3; V: TRBV20-1; CDR3: SAKVAGGGTDTQY
size: few; J: TRBJ2-1; V: TRBV24-1; CDR3: ATSGTYSAYNEQF
size: NA; J: TRBJ1-1; V: TRBV2; CDR3: ASSPRVEAF
size: many; J: TRBJ2-1; V: TRBV9; CDR3: ASSPPSFYRENNEQF
size: NA; J: TRBJ1-5; V: TRBV12-3/TRBV12-4; CDR3: ASSLAGKGNKPQH
size: many; J: TRBJ2-3; V: TRBV7-2; CDR3: ASSFRGKLTDTQY
size: NA; J: TRBJ2-1; V: TRBV11-2; CDR3: ASSLGGGRAYNEQF
size: many; J: TRBJ1-6; V: TRBV20-1; CDR3: SARRLGDVYNSPLH
size: NA; J: TRBJ1-6; V: TRBV12-3/TRBV12-4; CDR3: ATTSGLYNSPLN
size: NA; J: TRBJ2-3; V: TRBV20-1; CDR3: SANGVTSTDTQY
size: many; J: TRBJ1-5; V: TRBV30; CDR3: AWSSPGTGGYSNQPQH
size: many; J: TRBJ2-5; V: TRBV28; CDR3: ASSFYFSGGLGGETQY
size: many; J: TRBJ2-2; V: TRBV3-1; CDR3: ASSPYGALRGTGELF
size: many; J: TRBJ1-2; V: TRBV27; CDR3: ASRYFPGDNYGYT
size: many; J: TRBJ1-2; V: TRBV12-3/TRBV12-4; CDR3: ASSKPGPYGYT
size: NA; J: TRBJ2-3; V: TRBV3-1; CDR3: ASSHALTWTSGGVGDTQY
size: NA; J: TRBJ1-2; V: TRBV29-1; CDR3: SVEMVREGYGYT
size: many; J: TRBJ2-2; V: TRBV2; CDR3: ASSDWVTGELF
size: NA; J: TRBJ1-1; V: TRBV30; CDR3: AWEKARANTEAF
size: NA; J: TRBJ1-2; V: TRBV18; CDR3: ASSKGGGGYGYT
size: NA; J: TRBJ2-1; V: TRBV7-6; CDR3: ASSQGQGNEQF
size: many; J: TRBJ1-1; V: TRBV10-3; CDR3: AISDPVGGPFEAF
size: many; J: TRBJ1-5; V: TRBV12-3/TRBV12-4; CDR3: ASSLQQGQPQH